The rows below give T cell receptor beta chains drawn from one sample of a study of regulatory T cells in long-lasting Graves disease. TCRdb called the multiplex PCR reads again in MiXCR, with one record for every CDR3 protein. This table has under 250,000 distinct CDR3 sequences, around 20% appearing once. The source material was peripheral blood mononuclear cells (PBMCs), sampled at new diagnosis, from a patient treated with antithyroid drugs. Receptor source: a female donor with Graves disease. Each CDR3 is given with its conserved first and last residue. The D gene is left open where the match is weak. Only some rows state a clone size, as once, few, many or a class for expanded clones.

j_gene | len | abundance | d_gene | v_gene | CDR3nt | CDR3aa
TRBJ1-5 | 14 | many | TRBD1 | TRBV28 | TGTGCCAGCCTCCGGACAGGGAGGAATCAGCCCCAGCATTTT | CASLRTGRNQPQHF
TRBJ2-7 | 14 | many | . | TRBV7-8 | TGTGCCAGCAGCTTAGTAAGGGATCCATACGAGCAGTACTTC | CASSLVRDPYEQYF
TRBJ2-3 | 16 | . | TRBD2 | TRBV7-3 | TGTGCCAGCAGCAATCGACTAGCGGGAAGCACAGATACGCAGTATTTT | CASSNRLAGSTDTQYF
TRBJ1-3 | 16 | . | . | TRBV7-2 | TGTGCCAGCAGCTCCGGACCCGCAGGGGCAGGAAACACCATATATTTT | CASSSGPAGAGNTIYF
TRBJ2-7 | 14 | many | TRBD2 | TRBV6-2/TRBV6-3 | TGTGCCAGCAGAAAAGCGGGAGGGCCTAACGAGCAGTACTTC | CASRKAGGPNEQYF
TRBJ2-1 | 14 | few | TRBD1 | TRBV25-1 | TGTGCCAGCAGCCGGGACAGGGAGGTCGATGAGCAGTTCTTC | CASSRDREVDEQFF
TRBJ1-2 | 13 | many | TRBD1 | TRBV29-1 | TGCAGCGCCCAGGGACAGGGAAACTATGGCTACACCTTC | CSAQGQGNYGYTF
TRBJ2-7 | 12 | many | . | TRBV24-1 | TGTGCCACCAGTGATGACCGCTACGAGCAGTACTTC | CATSDDRYEQYF
TRBJ2-1 | 14 | many | TRBD2 | TRBV12-3/TRBV12-4 | TGTGCCAGCAGTTTGGGACTAGCGGGAGTTGAGCAGTTCTTC | CASSLGLAGVEQFF
TRBJ2-1 | 13 | few | . | TRBV5-4 | TGTGCCAGCAGTTGGGGCTTGTACAATGAGCAGTTCTTC | CASSWGLYNEQFF
TRBJ2-6 | 17 | few | . | TRBV5-4 | TGTGCCAGCAGCGGTGACAGCCACGTCTCTGGGGCCAACGTCCTGACTTTC | CASSGDSHVSGANVLTF
TRBJ1-5 | 15 | . | . | TRBV9 | TGTGCCAGCAGCTCAGAGGGACTAGCCGGTCAGCCCCAGCATTTT | CASSSEGLAGQPQHF
TRBJ2-2 | 14 | many | . | TRBV5-1 | TGCGCCAGCAGCTTAACAGCTGCGGCAGGGGAGCTGTTTTTT | CASSLTAAAGELFF
TRBJ2-7 | 14 | few | . | TRBV3-1 | TGTGCCAGCAGCCGATCGTTCCAGGGGAGGGAGCAGTACTTC | CASSRSFQGREQYF
TRBJ1-1 | 15 | many | . | TRBV5-8 | TGTGCCAGCAGCTGGAGGGGTTCGGGGAACACTGAAGCTTTCTTT | CASSWRGSGNTEAFF
TRBJ2-1 | 13 | many | TRBD2 | TRBV12-3/TRBV12-4 | TGTGCCAGCAGTCCCCGCGGGGGGAATGAGCAGTTCTTC | CASSPRGGNEQFF